The next 7 T cell receptor beta chains were all read from a single sample in a study of OX40 agonist ivuxolimab in advanced cancers. Only in-frame clones appear in the TCRdb table, and some are missing; sequencing was by immunoSEQ multiplex PCR. The top ten clones hold around 13% of a sample with fewer than 50,000 clones, more than 60% of them seen once. Material: CD4+ or CD8+ T cells sorted from blood, obtained in a trial of the OX40 agonist ivuxolimab. The receptors originated from an adult with an advanced solid tumor such as melanoma, head and neck, liver or kidney cancer.

This chain joins TRBV10-1 and TRBJ1-1; D might be TRBD1 (5 bases). V was clipped by 5 bases and J by 3 bases, with 10 bases between them. The germline V gene has CDR1 WNHNN and CDR2 SYGVQD (reference sequence). The CDR3 spans 13 residues. DNA of the CDR3: TGCGCCAGCAGTATAGGCAGGGACACTGAAGCTTTCTTT. This sequence encodes CASSIGRDTEAFF.

Only a few counts were recorded for this clone. V gene TRBV18 combines with J gene TRBJ2-2; D may be TRBD1 (5 bases). The CDR3 is 15 residues long. Germline V CDR1 and CDR2: KGHSH, LQKENI. Trimming took off 3 bases at V and 2 bases at J, with 10 bases between the two ends. The CDR3 is CASSPTGSNTGELFF. Written as DNA, the CDR3 is TGTGCCAGCTCACCTACAGGCAGCAACACCGGGGAGCTGTTTTTT.

The V gene is TRBV11-2, the J gene TRBJ2-1; tentative D call: TRBD1 (6 bases). Trimming left V 10 bases short and J 2 bases short, with 18 bases between. CDR1 is SGHAT, CDR2 FQNNGV, per germline. The CDR3 contains 15 residues. CDR3 sequence reads: CATSTSGGTYNEQFF. CDR3 nucleotides: TGTGCCACTTCTACCTCTGGGGGCACCTACAATGAGCAGTTCTTC.

V gene TRBV27 combines with J gene TRBJ2-5; the match to TRBD1 covers 10 bases. This CDR3 contains 15 residues. Per germline, CDR1 MNHEY and CDR2 SMNVEV (reference sequence). V shed 6 bases, J shed 7 bases, and the junction held 11 bases outside the gene matches. The CDR3 DNA follows: TGTGCCAGCAGGATAGGGACAGGGGAATACGGGACCCAGTACTTC. Translated: CASRIGTGEYGTQYF.

The chain links TRBV28 to TRBJ2-7; D not resolved. The length of the CDR3 is 12 residues. In germline, CDR1 is MDHEN, CDR2 SYDVKM. V gave up 8 bases and J gave up 2 bases, with 10 bases separating them. In DNA form, the CDR3 reads TGTGCCAGCTCGGGCCGTCCCTACGAGCAGTACTTC. Its translation: CASSGRPYEQYF.

The genes are TRBV11-3 and TRBJ2-3, with 14 bases aligning to TRBD2. The J segment lost 1 base and the V segment lost 4 bases, leaving 7 bases of the junction unmatched. The CDR3 runs to 18 residues. Germline V CDR1 and CDR2: SGHNT, YENEEA. CDR3 nucleotide sequence: TGTGCCAGCAGCTCGGGGACTAGCGGGAGTCAAGGCACAGATACGCAGTATTTT. Translated: CASSSGTSGSQGTDTQYF.

As regards this clone: This CDR3 is also generated by other DNA sequences in the sample. The chain uses TRBV19 and TRBJ2-5; 7 nucleotides align to TRBD2. Germline V lookup: CDR1 LNHDA, CDR2 SQIVND (reference sequence). V lost 8 bases to trimming and J lost 2 bases; unmatched junction nucleotides: 8. This CDR3 region has 14 residues. The CDR3 spells CASAYQRGQETQYF. CDR3 coding DNA: TGTGCCAGTGCCTATCAGCGGGGTCAAGAGACCCAGTACTTC.